This entry lists 22 T cell receptor beta chains sequenced from one sample in a study of blood T cell repertoires in COVID-19. Profiling relied on immunoSEQ multiplex PCR, and the TCRdb table lists in-frame clones only, not all of them. The table records 110,000 to 150,000 clones, about nine tenths of them present only once. The sample was PBMCs or T cells enriched from blood (not recorded which). These receptors all come from a man in his forties or fifties who had recovered from COVID-19.

This sequence joins TRBV7-2 and TRBJ1-5; TRBD1 agrees at 7 bases. Germline loops: CDR1 SGHTA, CDR2 FQGNSA. V gave up 4 bases and J gave up 0 bases; unmatched junction bases: 6. This CDR3 is 16 amino acids long. The CDR3 region has the DNA TGTGCCAGCAGCTGGGACAGACCAAATAGCAATCAGCCCCAGCATTTT. Its translation is CASSWDRPNSNQPQHF.

This sequence joins TRBV5-4 and TRBJ1-1; tentatively, D is TRBD1 (5 bases). Germline lookup yields CDR1 SGHNT and CDR2 YYREEE (reference sequence). V was trimmed by 5 bases and J by 2 bases, leaving 19 bases between them. The CDR3 length is 16 residues. The CDR3 DNA reads TGTGCCAGCAGGCGGGAGGCAGGGTTCGGAAACACTGAAGCTTTCTTT. Translation gives CASRREAGFGNTEAFF.

This chain links TRBV2 with TRBJ1-2; D may be TRBD1 (5 bases). Trimming stripped 8 bases from V and 4 bases from J, with 14 bases between. The CDR3 is 13 residues long. Germline V gene lookup returns CDR1 SNHLY and CDR2 FYNNEI. The CDR3 reads CASGSLDSYGYTF. CDR3 coding DNA: TGTGCCAGCGGAAGCCTCGACAGCTATGGCTACACCTTC. Based on the CDR3 plus reference TRBV2 and TRBJ1-2, the full variable domain is EPEVTQTPSHQVTQMGQEVILRCVPISNHLYFYWYRQILGQKVEFLVSFYNNEISEKSEIFDDQFSVERPDGSNFTLKIRSTKLEDSAMYFCASGSLDSYGYTFGSGTRLTVV.

This sequence joins TRBV7-6 and TRBJ2-5, with 9 positions matching TRBD1. Per the germline V gene, CDR1 is SGHVS and CDR2 is FNYEAQ. Unmatched junction bases numbered 6, after V lost 5 bases and J lost 5 bases. The CDR3 consists of 14 residues. Written as DNA, the CDR3 is TGTGCCAGCAGCCAGTGGACAGGGGAGGAGACCCAGTACTTC. Translation gives CASSQWTGEETQYF.

The count of this clone is one. The rearrangement joins TRBV5-1 to TRBJ1-1; D not resolved. Trimming took 4 bases from V and 5 from J, leaving 12 bases between them. This CDR3 is 13 amino acids long. CDR1 and CDR2 (germline): SGHRS, YFSETQ. The CDR3 coding sequence is TGCGCCAGCAGCCCCGAGGCGCGGACTGAAGCTTTCTTT. Protein: CASSPEARTEAFF.

This clone has just one count. This chain links TRBV4-1 with TRBJ2-3, with D perhaps TRBD1 (6 bases). Deletions cut 4 bases from V and 0 bases from J, with 14 bases between. The CDR3 spans 16 residues. Per germline, CDR1 MGHRA and CDR2 YSYEKL. CDR3 coding DNA: TGCGCCAGCAGCCTCCGACAGGACTCTAGCACAGATACGCAGTATTTT. Translating gives CASSLRQDSSTDTQYF.

V gene TRBV20-1 combines with J gene TRBJ2-7; D possibly corresponds to TRBD2 (5 bases). Germline values: CDR1 DFQATT, CDR2 SNEGSKA (reference sequence). This CDR3 comprises 11 residues. V lost 5 bases and J lost 3, with 8 bases in between. In nucleotides, the CDR3 is TGCAGTGCTGGACTGTACTACGAGCAGTACGTC. Translation gives CSAGLYYEQYV.

This clone was observed a handful of times. The chain uses TRBV18 and TRBJ2-2; D perhaps matches TRBD1 (5 bases). Trimming removed 3 bases at V and 0 bases at J, with 11 bases between. CDR3 length: 16 residues. CDR1 is KGHSH, CDR2 LQKENI, per germline. For the CDR3, the DNA is TGTGCCAGCTCACCGGCAGGACATTCGAACACCGGGGAGCTGTTTTTT. Translating it yields CASSPAGHSNTGELFF.

This clone was recorded only once. CDR3 loop: CASSASDEQFF. The DNA for the CDR3 is TGTGCCAGCAGTGCGTCGGATGAGCAGTTCTTC. The V and J genes are TRBV9 and TRBJ2-1; D ambiguous. V dropped 5 bases and J dropped 8 bases, with 8 bases sitting between them. The CDR3 contains 11 residues. CDR1 and CDR2 from the germline V gene are SGDLS and YYNGEE. Variable domain in full (rest from reference TRBV9 and TRBJ2-1): DSGVTQTPKHLITATGQRVTLRCSPRSGDLSVYWYQQSLDQGLQFLIQYYNGEERAKGNILERFSAQQFPDLHSELNLSSLELGDSALYFCASSASDEQFFGPGTRLTVL.

The chain couples TRBV28 to TRBJ1-1, with D perhaps matching TRBD1 (6 bases). Germline CDR1 MDHEN, CDR2 SYDVKM. This CDR3 is 15 amino acids long. V was shortened by 8 bases and J by 4 bases, with 20 bases between the two germline ends. This CDR3 is CASPPSAGGLTEAFF. The CDR3 region has the DNA TGTGCCAGCCCCCCTTCGGCGGGGGGGCTCACTGAAGCTTTCTTT.

This sequence joins TRBV28 and TRBJ1-5, with TRBD1 identical over 10 bases. CDR1 and CDR2 from the germline V gene are MDHEN and SYDVKM. J was trimmed by 3 bases and V by 6 bases; bases with no gene match: 2. There are 14 residues in the CDR3. The CDR3: CASRRQGANQPQHF. CDR3 sequence (DNA): TGTGCCAGCAGGCGACAGGGGGCCAATCAGCCCCAGCATTTT.

The rearrangement joins TRBV4-2 to TRBJ2-3, with D maybe TRBD2 (5 bases). The V gene's germline CDR1 is LGHNA and CDR2 YNFKEQ. V was cut by 4 bases and J by 0 bases, with 8 bases left in between. CDR3 length: 14 amino acids. CDR3 protein: CASSRTASTDTQYF. DNA for the CDR3: TGTGCCAGCAGCCGGACTGCTAGCACAGATACGCAGTATTTT.

The gene calls are TRBV7-3 and TRBJ2-2; TRBD1 aligns across 9 bases. Germline trimming cut 5 bases from V and 7 bases from J; bases unmatched to any gene: 5. CDR1 is SGHTA, CDR2 FQGTGA, per germline. This CDR3 is built from 14 residues. CDR3 sequence: CASSVQGADGELFF. The CDR3, as DNA: TGTGCCAGCAGCGTACAGGGGGCAGACGGGGAGCTGTTTTTT.

The sample holds one count of this clone. This sequence joins TRBV10-3 and TRBJ1-1, with D uncertain. The CDR3 runs 11 residues. Germline CDR1 ENHRY, CDR2 SYGVKD. V was cut by 7 bases and J by 2 bases, with 5 bases left in between. Here the CDR3 DNA reads TGTGCCATCATGGGCAACACTGAAGCTTTCTTT. Translated, it gives CAIMGNTEAFF.

This sequence joins TRBV28 and TRBJ1-5; 10 bases map to TRBD1. The V and J ends lost 8 bases and 6 bases, in that order; junction bases with no gene match: 7. This CDR3 has 14 amino acids. CDR1 and CDR2 from the germline V gene are MDHEN and SYDVKM. The CDR3 DNA follows: TGTGCCAGCTTCTCTGGGACAGGGGTTCAGCCCCAGCATTTT. The encoded protein is CASFSGTGVQPQHF.

This clone has a count of ten or more. V usage is TRBV7-9 and J usage is TRBJ2-5; D is undetermined. Per the germline V gene, CDR1 is SEHNR and CDR2 is FQNEAQ (reference sequence). The CDR3 is 12 residues long. With 5 bases removed from V and 2 bases from J, the gap between germline ends came to 6 bases. The CDR3 bases are TGTGCCAGCAGCCGAGTACAAGAGACCCAGTACTTC. This encodes CASSRVQETQYF. Complete variable domain (other parts from reference TRBV7-9 and TRBJ2-5): DTGVSQNPRHKITKRGQNVTFRCDPISEHNRLYWYRQTLGQGPEFLTYFQNEAQLEKSRLLSDRFSAERPKGSFSTLEIQRTEQGDSAMYLCASSRVQETQYFGPGTRLLVL.

The chain uses TRBV24-1 and TRBJ2-5, with D possibly being TRBD1 (6 bases). V was pared by 3 bases and J by 5 bases, with 21 bases between. Germline V gene sequence: CDR1 KGHDR, CDR2 SFDVKD. The CDR3 extends over 17 amino acids. The CDR3 is CATSDRATGTFGETQYF. DNA for the CDR3: TGTGCCACCAGTGATCGAGCGACCGGGACATTTGGGGAGACCCAGTACTTC.

CDR3 amino acids: CASSRGLYSGNTEAFF. CDR3 DNA: TGTGCCAGCAGCAGAGGGTTATACTCAGGGAACACTGAAGCTTTCTTT. The chain carries TRBV7-8 and TRBJ1-1; D gene ambiguous. Germline values: CDR1 SGHVS, CDR2 FQNEAQ. The V end lost 5 bases, the J end lost 1 base, and 17 bases lay between the germline ends. The CDR3 totals 16 residues. The full variable domain, in which reference TRBV7-8 and TRBJ1-1 provide the parts outside the CDR3, is GAGVSQSPRYKVAKRGQDVALRCDPISGHVSLFWYQQALGQGPEFLTYFQNEAQLDKSGLPSDRFFAERPEGSVSTLKIQRTQQEDSAVYLCASSRGLYSGNTEAFFGQGTRLTVV.

There are a few counts of this clone. The V and J genes are TRBV9 and TRBJ1-2; 10 positions match TRBD1. Germline V gives CDR1 SGDLS, CDR2 YYNGEE. V gave up 0 bases and J gave up 8 bases; unmatched junction bases: 4. This CDR3 has 14 residues. The CDR3: CASSVGQGAWGYTF. CDR3 bases: TGTGCCAGCAGCGTAGGACAGGGGGCTTGGGGCTACACCTTC. Filled out from reference TRBV9 and TRBJ1-2, the complete variable domain reads DSGVTQTPKHLITATGQRVTLRCSPRSGDLSVYWYQQSLDQGLQFLIQYYNGEERAKGNILERFSAQQFPDLHSELNLSSLELGDSALYFCASSVGQGAWGYTFGSGTRLTVV.

The V call is TRBV24-1, the J call TRBJ2-1; 9 bases align to TRBD2. CDR1 is KGHDR and CDR2 is SFDVKD in the germline V gene. The J segment lost 7 bases and the V segment lost 0 bases, leaving 6 bases of the junction unmatched. The CDR3 consists of 16 residues. The CDR3 loop reads CATSDLAGGGINEQFF. The CDR3 nucleotides are TGTGCCACCAGTGATTTGGCGGGAGGGGGTATAAATGAGCAGTTCTTC.

A word on this clone: At one end, the junction sequence differs from germline, possibly due to a read error. The chain couples TRBV7-2 to TRBJ2-5; D ambiguous. Per the germline V gene, CDR1 is SGHTA and CDR2 is FQGNSA. The CDR3 loop spans 13 amino acids. CDR3 protein: CASSLVPTETQYF. Here the CDR3 DNA reads TGTGCCAGCAGCTTAGTGCCCACAGAGACCCAATACTTC.

The chain carries TRBV4-3 and TRBJ1-3, with D perhaps TRBD1 (5 bases). From germline, CDR1 is LGHNA and CDR2 YSLEER. Trimming pared 3 bases from V and 0 bases from J, leaving 12 bases between. There are 16 residues in the CDR3. CDR3 DNA sequence: TGCGCCAGCAGCCAGGGATTGACAGACTCTGGAAACACCATATATTTT. Translated, it gives CASSQGLTDSGNTIYF.